One and the same sample provided the 18 T cell receptor beta chains below, sequenced in a study of T cell changes during pregnancy in multiple sclerosis. Sequenced by immunoSEQ multiplex PCR; TCRdb stores in-frame clones only, minus some. The data hold 60,000 to 85,000 clones, with approximately 92% observed a single time. Sequencing was performed on peripheral blood, taken in the first trimester of pregnancy. These receptors all come from a female donor with multiple sclerosis, enrolled in a pregnancy study.

The chain couples TRBV2 to TRBJ1-1; 7 bases line up with TRBD1. The J segment lost 1 base and the V segment lost 6 bases, leaving 5 bases of the junction unmatched. The CDR3 runs 14 residues. In germline, CDR1 is SNHLY, CDR2 FYNNEI. The CDR3 DNA reads TGTGCCAGCAGCGGTAACAGGGGGAACACTGAAGCTTTCTTT. Amino acids: CASSGNRGNTEAFF.

The CDR3: CASSAHGQGGTDTQYF. The CDR3 nucleotides read TGTGCCAGCAGTGCCCACGGACAGGGGGGCACAGATACGCAGTATTTT. The V call is TRBV28, the J call TRBJ2-3; 10 bases are a match to TRBD1. With V trimmed by 5 bases and J by 1 base, 6 bases remained unmatched. There are 16 residues in the CDR3. The germline V gene encodes CDR1 MDHEN and CDR2 SYDVKM.

The chain has TRBV28 and TRBJ2-2; a possible D gene is TRBD1 (8 bases). The V and J ends lost 6 bases and 2 bases respectively, with 19 bases between them. There are 17 residues in the CDR3. Per germline, CDR1 MDHEN and CDR2 SYDVKM. Here the CDR3 reads CASRGGTGLSNTGELFF. As DNA, the CDR3 is TGTGCCAGCAGGGGAGGGACAGGACTTTCCAACACCGGGGAGCTGTTTTTT. The complete variable domain, with remaining parts taken from reference TRBV28 and TRBJ2-2, reads DVKVTQSSRYLVKRTGEKVFLECVQDMDHENMFWYRQDPGLGLRLIYFSYDVKMKEKGDIPEGYSVSREKKERFSLILESASTNQTSMYLCASRGGTGLSNTGELFFGEGSRLTVL.

The J gene is TRBJ2-7, the V gene TRBV30; weak D call: TRBD2 (6 bases). Trimming pared 1 base from V and 0 bases from J, leaving 13 bases between. The CDR3 loop spans 15 amino acids. Germline V gene lookup returns CDR1 GTSNPN and CDR2 SVGIG (reference sequence). The CDR3 region is CAWSAGTRSSYEQYF. CDR3 DNA sequence: TGTGCCTGGAGTGCCGGGACTCGGAGCTCCTACGAGCAGTACTTC.

This chain links TRBV27 with TRBJ2-1, with D tentatively TRBD1 (5 bases). The CDR3 covers 15 residues. Germline V lookup: CDR1 MNHEY, CDR2 SMNVEV (reference sequence). Between the trimmed V and J ends, which lost 6 bases and 2 bases, there was a span of 14 bases. The CDR3 reads CASRSGLYAYNEQFF. The CDR3, as DNA: TGTGCCAGCAGATCAGGGCTTTATGCCTACAATGAGCAGTTCTTC.

This rearrangement joins TRBV7-9 to TRBJ2-2; D gene ambiguous. The CDR3 consists of 14 residues. V lost 4 bases and J lost 6, with 12 bases in between. The germline CDR1 and CDR2 sequences are SEHNR and FQNEAQ (reference sequence). CDR3: CASSSLGDAGELFF. The CDR3 DNA reads as TGTGCCAGCAGCTCCCTAGGCGACGCCGGGGAGCTGTTTTTT.

The chain recombines TRBV10-3 with TRBJ2-3, with D perhaps matching TRBD1 (5 bases). Trimming left V 6 bases short and J 4 bases short, with 14 bases between. CDR1 is ENHRY and CDR2 is SYGVKD in the germline V gene. CDR3 size: 14 residues. CDR3 loop: CAIRQGDRADTQYF. As DNA, the CDR3 is TGTGCCATCAGGCAGGGCGATCGCGCAGATACGCAGTATTTT.

The chain has TRBV19 and TRBJ1-2; no reliable D call. The CDR3 consists of 12 residues. Germline V lookup: CDR1 LNHDA, CDR2 SQIVND (reference sequence). The germline V and J ends were trimmed by 5 bases and 8 bases, with 12 bases remaining between them. The CDR3 DNA sequence: TGTGCCAGTAGTCTCCCCCTGGGCGGCTACACCTTC. Translated: CASSLPLGGYTF.

The chain employs TRBV18 and TRBJ2-3, with a possible D match to TRBD1 (6 bases). The CDR3 is made up of 15 amino acids. Trimming shortened V by 3 bases and J by 5 bases, and 15 bases separated the two germline ends. CDR1 is KGHSH and CDR2 is LQKENI in the germline V gene. CDR3 sequence: CASSPPNRAEDTQYF. CDR3 in DNA: TGTGCCAGCTCACCCCCAAACAGGGCTGAAGATACGCAGTATTTT.

The CDR3 sequence: CASSLWTPDTQYF. The CDR3 nucleotides are TGTGCCAGCAGCCTGTGGACTCCGGATACGCAGTATTTT. This chain connects TRBV5-8 to TRBJ2-3; D is perhaps TRBD2 (5 bases). This CDR3 has 13 residues. Germline lookup yields CDR1 SGHTS and CDR2 YDEGEE. Trimming cost V 4 bases and J 6 bases, with 12 bases left between them.

DNA of the CDR3: TGTGCCGCATTTCAGGCAGGGGGCGGCACTGAAGCTTTCTTT. It codes for CAAFQAGGGTEAFF. The chain recombines TRBV6-5 with TRBJ1-1, with 8 bases lining up with TRBD1. The CDR3 is 14 amino acids. Unmatched junction bases numbered 12, after V lost 11 bases and J lost 4 bases. CDR1 MNHEY and CDR2 SVGAGI come from the germline V gene.

This chain joins TRBV7-2 and TRBJ1-1; maybe TRBD1 (5 bases). CDR1 SGHTA and CDR2 FQGNSA come from the germline V gene. With 1 base removed from V and 3 bases from J, the gap between germline ends came to 12 bases. The CDR3 contains 15 residues. The CDR3 loop is CASSLERGRDTEAFF. Written as DNA, the CDR3 is TGTGCCAGCAGCTTAGAAAGGGGCCGGGACACTGAAGCTTTCTTT.

The rearrangement uses TRBV27 and TRBJ1-5, with a tentative D call TRBD1 (6 bases). CDR3 length: 15 residues. CDR1 and CDR2 from the germline V gene are MNHEY and SMNVEV (reference sequence). V lost 2 bases and J lost 1, with 9 bases in between. The CDR3 region has the DNA TGTGCCAGCAGTTTAACAGGGATGAGCAATCAGCCCCAGCATTTT. Protein product: CASSLTGMSNQPQHF.

This chain connects TRBV7-2 to TRBJ2-1; 10 bases are shared with TRBD2. This CDR3 is 15 amino acids long. The trim removed 4 bases at V and 4 bases at J, leaving 4 bases unmatched. CDR1 is SGHTA, CDR2 FQGNSA, per germline. Here the CDR3 reads CASSSAGGHYNEQFF. Written as DNA, the CDR3 is TGTGCCAGCAGCTCAGCGGGGGGGCATTACAATGAGCAGTTCTTC.

The gene calls are TRBV21-1 and TRBJ2-5; TRBD1 is the table's D call, not checked against the DNA. TRBV21-1 is deemed a pseudogene. The CDR3 covers 15 residues. CDR3 region: CASSIKDRVKETQYF. The CDR3 coding sequence is TGTGCCAGCAGCATCAAGGACAGGGTTAAAGAGACCCAGTACTTC.

The chain is built from TRBV5-1 and TRBJ2-7, with 8 bases matching TRBD2. The CDR3 runs 14 residues. Per germline, CDR1 SGHRS and CDR2 YFSETQ. J was trimmed by 4 bases and V by 5 bases; bases with no gene match: 8. The CDR3 is CASRAAGGGYEQYF. The DNA for the CDR3 is TGCGCCAGCAGAGCCGCGGGGGGCGGGTACGAGCAGTACTTC.

There are a few counts of this clone. J is TRBJ2-5 and V is TRBV7-6, with a possible D match to TRBD2 (6 bases). The germline V gene encodes CDR1 SGHVS and CDR2 FNYEAQ. The CDR3 spans 15 residues. V was pared by 3 bases and J by 5 bases, with 16 bases between. The CDR3 region has the DNA TGTGCCAGCAGCTTTTCGCGGGGCGTGGGGGAGACCCAGTACTTC. It yields the protein CASSFSRGVGETQYF.

This chain joins TRBV5-4 and TRBJ2-7; 10 bases fit TRBD2. Looked up from germline, CDR1 is SGHNT and CDR2 is YYREEE (reference sequence). V shed 0 bases, J shed 6 bases, and the junction held 18 bases outside the gene matches. CDR3 size: 19 residues. CDR3 DNA: TGTGCCAGCAGCTTGGCCTTTGGGCTAGCGGGAGAAGCAAAGTTCGAGCAGTACTTC. This codes for CASSLAFGLAGEAKFEQYF.